This T cell receptor beta chain stems from a study of shared clonotypes between healthy human individuals. About the study: Every donor yielded three CD4 naive, three CD4 memory, two CD8 naive and one CD8 memory plate. Study-wide findings and caveats: An effect of sequencing depth on clonotype sharing among donors was expected.

Germline V gene data show CDR1 as SGDLS and CDR2 as YYNGEE. Trimming removed 1 base from V and 2 bases from J, with 11 bases in between. This CDR3 has 15 amino acids. Naive CD8 cells were CD45RO-negative, positively selected for CCR7, excluding terminally differentiated effector memory CD45RA+ cells. To note about this clone: Antigen unknown.

Method: immunoSEQ multiplex PCR; TCRdb's copy keeps in-frame clones and lacks some. Of about 2.1 million clones listed, around 95% are singletons. The sequenced sample was naive CD8+ T cells from PBMCs. The sequence derives from a man aged 18 to 30 in good health. Some clones in this sample may be carry-over from other donors' samples. This chain links TRBV9 with TRBJ2-3, with D hard to call. The CDR3 nucleotides read TGTGCCAGCAGCGTACGGTTGGCGGCCACAGATACGCAGTATTTT. This gives the protein CASSVRLAATDTQYF.